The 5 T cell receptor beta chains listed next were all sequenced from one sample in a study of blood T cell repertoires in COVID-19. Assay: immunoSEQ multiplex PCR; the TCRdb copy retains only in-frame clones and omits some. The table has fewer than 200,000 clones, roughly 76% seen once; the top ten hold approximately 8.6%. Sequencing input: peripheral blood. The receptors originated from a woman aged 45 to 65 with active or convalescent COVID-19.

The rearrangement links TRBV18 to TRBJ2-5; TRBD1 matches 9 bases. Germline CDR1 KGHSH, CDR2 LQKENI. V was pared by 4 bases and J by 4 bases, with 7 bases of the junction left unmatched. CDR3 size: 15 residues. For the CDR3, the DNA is TGTGCCAGCTCACACACAGGGGGCGCGGGAGAGACCCAGTACTTC. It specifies CASSHTGGAGETQYF. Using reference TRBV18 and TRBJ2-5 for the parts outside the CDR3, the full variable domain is NAGVMQNPRHLVRRRGQEARLRCSPMKGHSHVYWYRQLPEEGLKFMVYLQKENIIDESGMPKERFSAEFPKEGPSILRIQQVVRGDSAAYFCASSHTGGAGETQYFGPGTRLLVL.

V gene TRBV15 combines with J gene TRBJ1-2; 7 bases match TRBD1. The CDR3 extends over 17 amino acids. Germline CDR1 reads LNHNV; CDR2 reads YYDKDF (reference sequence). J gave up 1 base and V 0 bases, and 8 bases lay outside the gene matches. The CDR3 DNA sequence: TGTGCCACCAGCAGAGATGGGGCACAGGGGATTAACTATGGCTACACCTTC. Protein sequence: CATSRDGAQGINYGYTF. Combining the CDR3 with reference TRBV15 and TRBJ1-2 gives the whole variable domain DAMVIQNPRYQVTQFGKPVTLSCSQTLNHNVMYWYQQKSSQAPKLLFHYYDKDFNNEADTPDNFQSRRPNTSFCFLDIRSPGLGDTAMYLCATSRDGAQGINYGYTFGSGTRLTVV.

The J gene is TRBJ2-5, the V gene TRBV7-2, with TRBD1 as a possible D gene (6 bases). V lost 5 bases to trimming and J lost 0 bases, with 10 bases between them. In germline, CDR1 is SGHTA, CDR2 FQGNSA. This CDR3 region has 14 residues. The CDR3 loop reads CASSRTANQETQYF. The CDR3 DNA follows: TGTGCCAGCAGCCGGACAGCGAACCAAGAGACCCAGTACTTC.

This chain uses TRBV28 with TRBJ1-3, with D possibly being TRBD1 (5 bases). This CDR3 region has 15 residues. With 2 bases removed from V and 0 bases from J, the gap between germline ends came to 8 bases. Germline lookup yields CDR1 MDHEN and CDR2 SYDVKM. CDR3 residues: CASSLVRGSGNTIYF. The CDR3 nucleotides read TGTGCCAGCAGTTTAGTTAGGGGCTCTGGAAACACCATATATTTT.

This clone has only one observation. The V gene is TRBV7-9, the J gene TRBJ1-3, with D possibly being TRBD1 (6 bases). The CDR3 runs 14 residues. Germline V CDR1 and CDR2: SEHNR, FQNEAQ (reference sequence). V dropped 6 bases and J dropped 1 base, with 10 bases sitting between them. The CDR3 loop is CASRAGASGNTIYF. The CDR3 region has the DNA TGTGCCAGCAGGGCGGGGGCATCTGGAAACACCATATATTTT.